This T cell receptor beta chain derives from a study of immune heterogeneity within non-small cell lung tumors (dated by TCRdb to 2016 to 2019). As for the study more broadly: By histology, a few squamous cell carcinomas, 9 to 11 non-squamous carcinomas and 1 tumor not otherwise specified were included. Transcriptome data were available for just about 41 loci from around eleven patients, whereas TCR repertoire analysis spanned 55 to 65 tumor loci from some 16 patients. Whole-exome sequencing, RNA-seq and TCR beta repertoire sequencing were combined for multiple spatially distinct regions from each NSCLC tumor so that intratumoral immune heterogeneity could be examined. For mutant peptides 8 to 11 amino acids long, netMHCpan-3.0 predicted neoantigen binding to the HLA alleles of each patient. The full study reports these points: Within a given patient, the same dominant CDR3B clonotypes showed up repeatedly across loci, although different tumor locations also carried unique high-frequency clones. Local T-cell repertoire clonality showed a statistically significant but moderate positive correlation with local tumor mutational burden (R about 0.35). Individual patients mostly had different high-frequency TCR beta clonotypes.

This clonotype is medium-sized (0.01 to 0.1%) in its sample. The antigen this receptor binds is unknown. No much larger clone exists at a distance of one base, and base qualities are not known. Genomic DNA was extracted from bulk tumor tissue and used as the TCR template, and around 540 ng gDNA was amplified per sample. During surgery, several biopsies were collected from each primary tumor and placed as far from one another as possible within the tumor mass. The study cohort was described as untreated and was composed of newly diagnosed NSCLC cases undergoing curative surgery. Donors were approximately 15 newly diagnosed non-small cell lung cancer patients undergoing surgery with curative intent. A couple of independent pathologists reviewed the resected tumor masses. Sequencing was performed only on DNA and RNA samples of high quality. CDR1 and CDR2, per the germline V gene (reference sequence), are LNHNV and YYDKDF. The CDR3, cysteine through phenylalanine, is 15 amino acids long. Only the CDR3 DNA stays, 45 bases, in frame from base 1. Cut back by 0 bases and 6 bases, the V and J ends lie 15 bases apart.

The TCR beta CDR3 region was amplified with a multiplex PCR system whose first round ran for around 10 cycles using 32 V-gene forward primers and 13 J-gene reverse primers. First-round PCR used a QIAGEN Multiplex PCR Kit, and primer sequences were filed in Chinese patent CN105087789A. In a second PCR round, Illumina universal primers were added with the Phusion High-Fidelity PCR Kit. The TCR libraries underwent paired-end sequencing with a read length of 151 bp on the Illumina HiSeq X Ten platform. The authors' analysis ran thus. Cutadapt removed reads without multiplex PCR primers, PEAR merged read pairs, and MiXCR with default settings called CDR3 regions. Repertoire diversity used Shannon entropy, and clonality was computed as one minus Shannon entropy divided by ln of productive unique sequence count. Clonotypes at a frequency of at least 0.5% were defined as dominant or high-frequency T-cell clones. TCRdb's own reprocessing of the public reads used fastp at Q25 and MiXCR and kept productive beta chains. Identical CDR3 proteins give one entry, which carries the most common genes and DNA. These V and J calls derive from TCRdb rather than the authors' analysis. The sample profile shows about 4,300 distinct CDR3 sequences; about 22% of them were found once. The ten largest make up about 7.7% of the sample.

The sequencing input was lung tumor tissue. This TCR was recovered from a man aged 65 to 85 with non-small cell lung cancer. The chain links TRBV15 with TRBJ2-7; the D gene is perhaps TRBD1 or TRBD2, as each covers 5 bases. The CDR3 region reads CATSRDSSGAFEQYF. At the DNA level, the sequence is TGTGCCACCAGCAGAGATTCCTCCGGGGCCTTCGAGCAGTACTTC.